This T cell receptor beta chain is from a study of cytomegalovirus exposure and HLA in healthy donors. Broader study findings: Sequences of the TCR beta chain were said to predict the HLA-A and HLA-B alleles of most subjects accurately.

Regarding this clone: Antigen specificity is unknown.

The CDR3 spans 14 residues. Trimming took 4 bases from V and 5 from J, leaving 15 bases between them. Germline assignment: CDR1 LGHNA and CDR2 YNFKEQ. The PCR had 60 Vbeta and 13 Jbeta primers. Method: immunoSEQ multiplex PCR; TCRdb's copy keeps in-frame clones and lacks some. The data show about 140,000 clones, around 82% seen once. The gene calls are TRBV4-2 and TRBJ2-7, with D hard to call. Sequenced material: PBMCs. The receptor was isolated from a young man in good health and CMV-seropositive. CDR3 in DNA: TGTGCCAGCAGCCCTATTTCCCGTCCCGACGAGCAGTACTTC. Encoded protein: CASSPISRPDEQYF.